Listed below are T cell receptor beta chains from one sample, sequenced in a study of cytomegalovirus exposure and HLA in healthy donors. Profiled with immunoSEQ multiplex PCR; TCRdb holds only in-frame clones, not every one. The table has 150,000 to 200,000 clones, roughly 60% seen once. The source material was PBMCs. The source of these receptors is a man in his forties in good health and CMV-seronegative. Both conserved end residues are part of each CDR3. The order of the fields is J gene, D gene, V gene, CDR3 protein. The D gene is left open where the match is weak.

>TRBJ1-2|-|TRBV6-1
CASRGPGEDGYTF
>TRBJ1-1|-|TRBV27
CASPRGIAEAFF
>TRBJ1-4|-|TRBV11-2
CASISGRGGEKLFF
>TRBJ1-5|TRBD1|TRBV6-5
CASSSGGRQPQHF
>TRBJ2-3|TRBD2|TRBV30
CAWSGGLAGRGDTQYF
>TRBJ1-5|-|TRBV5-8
CASSSAGRDGQPQHF
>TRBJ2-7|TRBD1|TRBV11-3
CASSVGQGPYEQYF
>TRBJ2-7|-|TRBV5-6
CASSLALKQYF
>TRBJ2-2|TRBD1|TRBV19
CASSETGGTGELFF
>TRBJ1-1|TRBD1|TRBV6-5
CASSYFATGTGFEAFF